The present T cell receptor (beta chain) was sequenced within a study of T cell responses to AZD1222 COVID-19 vaccine. The CDR3 sequence is 12 residues long. V dropped 2 bases and J dropped 4 bases, with 3 bases sitting between them. CDR1 and CDR2 (germline): SNHLY, FYNNEI. The assay was immunoSEQ multiplex PCR, and TCRdb's table has in-frame clones only and misses some. The repertoire consists of some 150,000 clones, with around 86% occurring once and the leading ten covering roughly a tenth. The clonotype was recovered from an adult who received the AZD1222 COVID-19 vaccine. This specimen consisted of peripheral blood, obtained 28 days after the second AZD1222 dose. This chain links TRBV2 with TRBJ1-5; D is unresolved. The CDR3 loop reads CASSERNQPQHF. CDR3 in DNA: TGTGCCAGCAGTGAACGTAATCAGCCCCAGCATTTT.